Following are 24 T cell receptor beta chains from one sample sequenced in a study of cytotoxic CD8 clonotypes in ibrutinib-treated CLL. This table comes from immunoSEQ multiplex PCR, and its TCRdb copy is limited to in-frame clones, with some not included. Of about 140,000 clones detected, 60% to 80% appear once; the ten largest clones hold under 35%. Sequencing was performed on PBMCs, taken after 12 months of ibrutinib treatment. All receptors come from a human donor with chronic lymphocytic leukemia.

The chain combines TRBV28 with TRBJ2-2, with D perhaps TRBD1 (5 bases). V was clipped by 3 bases and J by 1 base, with 9 bases between them. CDR3 length equals 15 residues. CDR1 is MDHEN and CDR2 is SYDVKM in the germline V gene. The CDR3 loop is CASSFLDRNTGELFF. The CDR3 nucleotides read TGTGCCAGCAGTTTCCTAGACAGGAACACCGGGGAGCTGTTTTTT.

This clone was counted a few times. This chain joins TRBV5-1 and TRBJ1-3; 9 nucleotides agree with TRBD1. V shed 0 bases and J 5 bases; nucleotides not matched to a gene: 3. Per germline, CDR1 SGHRS and CDR2 YFSETQ. The CDR3 totals 15 residues. CDR3: CASSLAGQGRNTIYF. The CDR3 DNA is TGCGCCAGCAGCTTGGCGGGACAGGGTAGAAACACCATATATTTT.

The chain couples TRBV18 to TRBJ2-2; D call uncertain. This CDR3 contains 14 residues. Germline values: CDR1 KGHSH, CDR2 LQKENI. V was pared by 3 bases and J by 0 bases, with 5 bases between. The DNA for the CDR3 is TGTGCCAGCTCACCTCACCCGAACACCGGGGAGCTGTTTTTT. Translated, it gives CASSPHPNTGELFF.

The chain employs TRBV5-1 and TRBJ2-7; D possibly corresponds to TRBD1 (6 bases). Germline values: CDR1 SGHRS, CDR2 YFSETQ. This CDR3 is 13 amino acids long. Trimming took 4 bases from V and 1 from J, leaving 9 bases between them. The CDR3 coding sequence is TGCGCCAGCAGCGTGACAGGTTCCTACGAGCAGTACTTC. This sequence encodes CASSVTGSYEQYF.

The chain couples TRBV6-5 to TRBJ1-2; D is possibly TRBD1 (6 bases). Between the trimmed V and J ends, which lost 0 bases and 3 bases, there was a span of 11 bases. Germline-derived CDR1 and CDR2 are MNHEY and SVGAGI. The CDR3 loop spans 15 amino acids. The CDR3 spells CASSYSPGADYGYTF. The CDR3 nucleotides read TGTGCCAGCAGTTACTCACCGGGGGCGGACTATGGCTACACCTTC.

This clone was observed a handful of times. V gene TRBV2 combines with J gene TRBJ2-2; no reliable D call. V lost 2 bases, J lost 6 bases, and 10 bases lay in between. The germline CDR1 and CDR2 sequences are SNHLY and FYNNEI. This CDR3 is 14 amino acids long. The DNA of the CDR3 is TGTGCCAGCAGTGAACAGCTCTCCGCCGGGGAGCTGTTTTTT. Its protein product is CASSEQLSAGELFF.

The chain carries TRBV5-1 and TRBJ2-7; D call uncertain. CDR1 is SGHRS, CDR2 YFSETQ, per germline. This CDR3 has 14 residues. V was trimmed by 0 bases and J by 2 bases, leaving 9 bases between them. The CDR3 region is CASSLGTQAYEQYF. CDR3 nucleotide sequence: TGCGCCAGCAGCTTGGGGACCCAGGCCTACGAGCAGTACTTC.

The V gene is TRBV27, the J gene TRBJ2-7; D possibly corresponds to TRBD2 (6 bases). CDR1 and CDR2 from the germline V gene are MNHEY and SMNVEV (reference sequence). The CDR3 length is 15 residues. Between the trimmed V and J ends, which lost 4 bases and 6 bases, there was a span of 19 bases. In DNA, the CDR3 is TGTGCCAGCAGTTCCGTCGACAGCGGAGGGTCCGAGCAGTACTTC. Amino acids: CASSSVDSGGSEQYF.

This chain joins TRBV5-1 and TRBJ2-1; the D gene is possibly TRBD1 (5 bases). Trimming cost V 1 base and J 7 bases, with 18 bases left between them. The CDR3 loop spans 16 amino acids. Looked up from germline, CDR1 is SGHRS and CDR2 is YFSETQ. CDR3: CASSLQWGLKFNEQFF. In nucleotides, the CDR3 is TGCGCCAGCAGCTTGCAATGGGGCCTCAAGTTTAATGAGCAGTTCTTC.

This chain uses TRBV28 with TRBJ1-1; D gene unclear. The CDR3 totals 11 residues. CDR1 and CDR2 (germline): MDHEN, SYDVKM. The ends were cut back, 7 bases at V and 7 bases at J, with 10 bases in the middle. CDR3 nucleotide sequence: TGTGCCAGCAATTTGGCGAGTGAAGCTTTCTTT. Its translation: CASNLASEAFF.

The chain joins TRBV28 to TRBJ1-5; TRBD1 agrees at 8 bases. V gave up 1 base and J gave up 7 bases; unmatched junction bases: 9. Germline V gives CDR1 MDHEN, CDR2 SYDVKM. The CDR3 length is 16 residues. CDR3 nucleotide sequence: TGTGCCAGCAGTTTATTACCGGGACAGGATAGGCAGCCCCAGCATTTT. Amino acid sequence: CASSLLPGQDRQPQHF.

The rearrangement joins TRBV27 to TRBJ2-3; D may correspond to TRBD1 or TRBD2 (6 bases each). This CDR3 spans 14 amino acids. V dropped 10 bases and J dropped 5 bases, with 19 bases sitting between them. Per the germline V gene, CDR1 is MNHEY and CDR2 is SMNVEV (reference sequence). CDR3 sequence (DNA): TGTGCCACCATCGTGGCGGGACATGGAGATACGCAGTATTTT. This gives the protein CATIVAGHGDTQYF.

This clone came up once. The DNA of the CDR3 is TGTGCCAGCAGGGTTACAGGGATGTCAGATACGCAGTATTTT. Its translation is CASRVTGMSDTQYF. This chain joins TRBV28 and TRBJ2-3; a possible D gene is TRBD1 (6 bases). CDR3 length equals 14 residues. CDR1 and CDR2 from the germline V gene are MDHEN and SYDVKM. V was pared by 6 bases and J by 4 bases, with 14 bases between.

The chain is built from TRBV13 and TRBJ2-1; D is tentatively TRBD1 or TRBD2 (5 bases each). The CDR3 has 13 amino acids. The germline V gene encodes CDR1 PRHDT and CDR2 FYEKMQ (reference sequence). V lost 3 bases to trimming and J lost 6 bases, with 9 bases between them. The CDR3 DNA reads as TGTGCCAGCAGCTTCGGGGCAGGCAATGAGCAGTTCTTC. Translating gives CASSFGAGNEQFF.

V is TRBV19 and J is TRBJ1-5; D might be TRBD1 (5 bases). The germline V gene encodes CDR1 LNHDA and CDR2 SQIVND (reference sequence). V dropped 6 bases and J dropped 5 bases, with 11 bases sitting between them. This CDR3 is 13 amino acids long. CDR3 protein: CASSPGGDQPQHF. CDR3 bases: TGTGCCAGTAGCCCTGGGGGGGATCAGCCCCAGCATTTT.

This chain joins TRBV7-2 and TRBJ2-7; 11 bases align to TRBD2. Per the germline V gene, CDR1 is SGHTA and CDR2 is FQGNSA. V lost 0 bases and J lost 4; bases outside the gene matches: 5. The CDR3 extends over 16 amino acids. The CDR3 DNA is TGTGCCAGCAGCTTAGCCTTAGCGGGGGGGTCTTACGAGCAGTACTTC. Its translation: CASSLALAGGSYEQYF.

This clone showed up just once. The chain has TRBV15 and TRBJ2-7; D remains ambiguous. Trimming took off 4 bases at V and 0 bases at J, with 7 bases between the two ends. CDR3 length: 13 amino acids. CDR1 LNHNV and CDR2 YYDKDF come from the germline V gene (reference sequence). The CDR3 region is CATSTPSSYEQYF. The CDR3 region has the DNA TGTGCCACCAGCACCCCGAGCTCCTACGAGCAGTACTTC.

The chain couples TRBV28 to TRBJ2-7; weak D call: TRBD2 (5 bases). Deletions cut 5 bases from V and 0 bases from J, with 17 bases between. This CDR3 comprises 16 residues. From germline, CDR1 is MDHEN and CDR2 SYDVKM. CDR3 DNA sequence: TGTGCCAGCAGTCCCCGGAGGAGACGAGACTCCTACGAGCAGTACTTC. As protein: CASSPRRRRDSYEQYF.

The chain couples TRBV7-9 to TRBJ2-7; perhaps TRBD1 as D (7 bases). CDR3 length equals 15 residues. The germline V gene has CDR1 SEHNR and CDR2 FQNEAQ (reference sequence). The V end lost 8 bases, the J end lost 1 base, and 18 bases lay between the germline ends. The CDR3 nucleotides are TGTGCCAGCGGCGGGGCGACAGGGCCGTCCTACGAGCAGTACTTC. Protein sequence: CASGGATGPSYEQYF. The whole variable domain, filled in from reference TRBV7-9 and TRBJ2-7, reads DTGVSQNPRHKITKRGQNVTFRCDPISEHNRLYWYRQTLGQGPEFLTYFQNEAQLEKSRLLSDRFSAERPKGSFSTLEIQRTEQGDSAMYLCASGGATGPSYEQYFGPGTRLTVT.

Written as DNA, the CDR3 is TGTGCCAGCAGAGGGTTCCGGAGGGGTGAAAAACTGTTTTTT. This translates into CASRGFRRGEKLFF. The chain combines TRBV27 with TRBJ1-4; weak D call: TRBD1 (5 bases). Germline V gene data show CDR1 as MNHEY and CDR2 as SMNVEV (reference sequence). Trimming stripped 6 bases from V and 7 bases from J, with 15 bases between. This CDR3 comprises 14 residues.

The J gene is TRBJ1-4, the V gene TRBV6-5; no clear D. Germline values: CDR1 MNHEY, CDR2 SVGAGI. The CDR3 covers 15 residues. With 5 bases removed from V and 2 bases from J, the gap between germline ends came to 12 bases. The CDR3 nucleotides are TGTGCCAGCAGTACAAATCCAGTTACTAATGAAAAACTGTTTTTT. Translated: CASSTNPVTNEKLFF.

This clone was detected ten times or more. The chain joins TRBV18 to TRBJ1-2; possible D gene TRBD1, 6 bases. The length of the CDR3 is 14 residues. V lost 3 bases and J lost 4, with 12 bases in between. The germline gives CDR1 KGHSH, CDR2 LQKENI. CDR3 nucleotide sequence: TGTGCCAGCTCACCCCGGGACACGAGCTATGGCTACACCTTC. This codes for CASSPRDTSYGYTF.

The rearrangement links TRBV2 to TRBJ1-3; D remains unclear. The CDR3 has 16 residues. Germline values: CDR1 SNHLY, CDR2 FYNNEI. Trimming shortened V by 2 bases and J by 0 bases, and 11 bases separated the two germline ends. CDR3 loop: CASSEFGFSSGNTIYF. The CDR3 DNA follows: TGTGCCAGCAGTGAATTCGGATTCAGCTCTGGAAACACCATATATTTT.

Only one count was recorded for this clone. The chain recombines TRBV30 with TRBJ2-3, with D hard to call. This CDR3 is 13 amino acids long. The V gene lost 4 bases and the J gene lost 2 bases, with 10 bases spanning the gap. Germline loops: CDR1 GTSNPN, CDR2 SVGIG (reference sequence). The chain's CDR3 is CAWKALSTDTQYF. The DNA of the CDR3 is TGTGCCTGGAAGGCATTGTCCACAGATACGCAGTATTTT.